Listed here is a single T cell receptor beta chain. The target antigen is unknown. This PCR relied on a set of 60 Vbeta primers and 13 Jbeta primers. The method was immunoSEQ multiplex PCR; TCRdb's version includes in-frame clones alone and lacks a portion of them. The sample gives about 160,000 clones, roughly 80% of which show up once; 8.5% is in the top ten. The data belong to a study of cytomegalovirus exposure and HLA in healthy donors. CDR3 length equals 13 residues. V was clipped by 4 bases and J by 7 bases; unmatched bases: 4. Per germline, CDR1 GTSNPN and CDR2 SVGIG (reference sequence). Study-wide points: Researchers had no immune exposure information except CMV serostatus available. Published work reported that the classifier diagnosed cytomegalovirus status with high specificity and sensitivity.

Regarding donors, all were healthy bone marrow donors. The chain employs TRBV30 and TRBJ1-4, with 9 bases lining up with TRBD1. The sequence was collected from a male donor in good health and CMV-seropositive. The sample was PBMCs. In nucleotides, the CDR3 is TGTGCCTGGAAGGGACAGGGCGTTGAAAAACTGTTTTTT. The encoded protein is CAWKGQGVEKLFF.